This T cell receptor (beta chain) appears in the sequencing data of a study of blood T cells in healthy people across ages. Together with a sample-barcoded 5' primer, a J-beta primer mix was included in a second PCR lasting roughly 6 to 12 cycles. TCRdb processed the 5' RACE reads anew with MiXCR; each CDR3 protein has one entry. The profile covers 1,800,000 or so distinct CDR3 sequences, with about two fifths appearing a single time and roughly 24% taken by the ten largest. In its sample, this clonotype was seen a few times. This CDR3 region has 15 residues. The J segment lost 7 bases and the V segment lost 3 bases, leaving 3 bases of the junction unmatched. Germline CDR1 reads LNHDA; CDR2 reads SQIVND (reference sequence).

V is TRBV19 and J is TRBJ1-6; 10 bases map to TRBD1. This TCR was sampled from a human donor in good health. The sequenced sample consisted of blood. CDR3 DNA: TGTGCCAGTAGTATCTCGGGACAGGGGAATTCACCCCTCCACTTT. This encodes CASSISGQGNSPLHF. Drawing the rest from reference TRBV19 and TRBJ1-6, the complete variable domain is DGGITQSPKYLFRKEGQNVTLSCEQNLNHDAMYWYRQDPGQGLRLIYYSQIVNDFQKGDIAEGYSVSREKKESFPLTVTSAQKNPTAFYLCASSISGQGNSPLHFGNGTRLTVT.